This is a list of T cell receptor beta chains from one sample in a study of blood T cell repertoires in COVID-19. Data came from immunoSEQ multiplex PCR; TCRdb stores just in-frame clones and leaves some out. Here the sample spans about 60,000 clones, roughly 90% being singletons. Sequencing used peripheral blood. Receptors were obtained from a human donor with acute or convalescent COVID-19. The donor label of this sample is uncertain. Both conserved end residues are part of each CDR3. A D gene is named only where the DNA matches it firmly. A row's size may be missing; if present it is once, few, many or a size class.

J | D | V | size | DNA | CDR3
TRBJ2-3 | . | TRBV10-1 | . | TGCGCCAGCAGTGACTATAGCACAGATACGCAGTATTTT | CASSDYSTDTQYF
TRBJ1-5 | . | TRBV10-3 | . | TGTGCCATCAGCCCCGGACATGTCGAACAGCCCCAGCATTTT | CAISPGHVEQPQHF
TRBJ1-4 | TRBD1 | TRBV25-1 | . | TGTGCCAGCAGTGCCCGGTTCGGGACAGTTAATGAAAAACTGTTTTTT | CASSARFGTVNEKLFF
TRBJ1-6 | TRBD1 | TRBV6-2/TRBV6-3 | . | TGTGCCAGCAGCATACCGACAGGGGGCTTTTCACCCCTCCACTTT | CASSIPTGGFSPLHF
TRBJ1-1 | . | TRBV18 | few | TGTGCCAGCTCACCAGTACGCTCGGACACTGAAGCTTTCTTT | CASSPVRSDTEAFF
TRBJ2-2 | TRBD1 | TRBV9 | . | TGTGCCAGCAGCGCCGGACAGGGGAACACCGGGGAGCTGTTTTTT | CASSAGQGNTGELFF
TRBJ2-2 | TRBD1 | TRBV14 | . | TGTGCCAGCAGCCACTTTAGACAGGGTGCCGGGGAGCTGTTTTTT | CASSHFRQGAGELFF
TRBJ2-1 | TRBD2 | TRBV5-8 | once | TGTGCCACTACCCCGGCGGCGGGAGGGCTCAATGAGCAGTTCTTC | CATTPAAGGLNEQFF
TRBJ2-3 | . | TRBV19 | once | TGTGCCAGTAGTATTAGCGGTAGCACAGATACGCAGTATTTT | CASSISGSTDTQYF
TRBJ1-5 | . | TRBV10-2 | . | TGCGCCAGCGGGAGGGGCCCCAATCAGCCCCAGCATTTT | CASGRGPNQPQHF
TRBJ1-6 | TRBD1 | TRBV5-1 | . | TGCGCCAGCTCGGATTCCGGGACAGGGAATTCACCCCTCCACTTT | CASSDSGTGNSPLHF
TRBJ2-3 | . | TRBV27 | . | TGTGCCAGCAGTTTCTCAGATACGCAGTATTTT | CASSFSDTQYF
TRBJ2-5 | TRBD2 | TRBV5-1 | . | TGCGCCAGCATCGCGAGTCCAAGTCTAGCGGGACAAGAGACCCAGTACTTC | CASIASPSLAGQETQYF
TRBJ1-5 | TRBD1 | TRBV7-8 | . | TGTGCCAGCAGCTTAGCGGCGGACAGGAGTAATCAGCCCCAGCATTTT | CASSLAADRSNQPQHF
TRBJ2-1 | TRBD2 | TRBV9 | . | TGTGCCAGCAGCGTAGCAACAGCGGGAGACGGCGAGCAGTTCTTC | CASSVATAGDGEQFF
TRBJ1-3 | TRBD1 | TRBV28 | . | TGTGCCAGCAGCCCACCCATGGGACAGGCTGGAAACACCATATATTTT | CASSPPMGQAGNTIYF
TRBJ2-1 | . | TRBV9 | . | TGTGCCAGCAGCCCGAGCAGCGGCCTCTCCTACAATGAGCAGTTCTTC | CASSPSSGLSYNEQFF
TRBJ1-2 | TRBD1 | TRBV18 | . | TGTGCCAGCTCAGCAGAAGGACAGGGGCCCTATGGCTACACCTTC | CASSAEGQGPYGYTF
TRBJ1-1 | . | TRBV7-2 | . | TGTGCCAGCAGCTCAAGGCCGGGGGGAGCACACACTGAAGCTTTCTTT | CASSSRPGGAHTEAFF
TRBJ1-2 | TRBD1 | TRBV19 | few | TGTGCCAGCCGATCACAGGGGTCGGCCGGCTACACCTTC | CASRSQGSAGYTF
TRBJ2-2 | TRBD2 | TRBV2 | . | TGTGCCAGCAGGGCGGGGGGAACCGGGGAGCTGTTTTTT | CASRAGGTGELFF
TRBJ1-2 | TRBD1 | TRBV27 | . | TGTGCCAGCAGTCGACAGGGAACCATAGCTAACTATGGCTACACCTTC | CASSRQGTIANYGYTF
TRBJ1-6 | TRBD1 | TRBV7-6 | . | TGTGCCAGCAGCTTAGCAGGACAGGGGGCGAAGGACTATAATTCACCCCTCCACTTT | CASSLAGQGAKDYNSPLHF
TRBJ2-7 | TRBD2 | TRBV18 | . | TGTGCCAGCTCACCATCGACTAGCGGACTGATCTACGAGCAGTACTTC | CASSPSTSGLIYEQYF
TRBJ1-4 | . | TRBV5-1 | . | TGCGCCAGCAGCTTGTTCGGGGGAGCTAATGAAAAACTGTTTTTT | CASSLFGGANEKLFF
TRBJ2-2 | TRBD2 | TRBV4-2 | . | TGTGCCAGCAGCCAAGAGGGACTAGCGGAAAACACCGGGGAGCTGTTTTTT | CASSQEGLAENTGELFF